Following are 26 T cell receptor beta chains from one sample sequenced in a study of tumor-infiltrating lymphocytes in localized non-small cell lung cancer. Clones were read by immunoSEQ multiplex PCR, and TCRdb kept only the in-frame ones, dropping some. The repertoire has about 10,000 clones, 60% to 80% of them found once; the top ten carry under 25%. Sequenced material: lung tumor tissue. The receptors come from a human donor with non-small cell lung cancer.

The rearrangement links TRBV9 to TRBJ2-3; perhaps TRBD2 as D (7 bases). The ends were cut back, 6 bases at V and 5 bases at J, with 19 bases in the middle. Germline lookup yields CDR1 SGDLS and CDR2 YYNGEE. The CDR3 has 15 residues. CDR3 in amino acids: CASTPSGGAKDTQYF. CDR3 sequence (DNA): TGTGCCAGCACCCCAAGTGGGGGGGCGAAAGATACGCAGTATTTT. Full variable domain (outside the CDR3, taken from reference TRBV9 and TRBJ2-3): DSGVTQTPKHLITATGQRVTLRCSPRSGDLSVYWYQQSLDQGLQFLIQYYNGEERAKGNILERFSAQQFPDLHSELNLSSLELGDSALYFCASTPSGGAKDTQYFGPGTRLTVL.

The chain is built from TRBV5-1 and TRBJ1-1; D is unclear. V lost 4 bases and J lost 0, with 10 bases in between. The CDR3 runs 14 residues. Germline lookup yields CDR1 SGHRS and CDR2 YFSETQ. The CDR3 DNA sequence: TGCGCCAGCAGCCCTGACGGACTGAACACTGAAGCTTTCTTT. This translates into CASSPDGLNTEAFF.

This clone was seen a single time. This rearrangement joins TRBV5-6 to TRBJ1-6, with D hard to call. Germline CDR1 SGHDT, CDR2 YYEEEE. V lost 1 base and J lost 7, with 6 bases in between. CDR3 length: 13 amino acids. The CDR3 sequence: CASSLIQNSPLHF. DNA of the CDR3: TGTGCCAGCAGCTTGATCCAAAATTCACCCCTCCACTTT.

This clone was counted once. The chain carries TRBV29-1 and TRBJ2-5; 8 bases line up with TRBD2. Germline lookup yields CDR1 SQVTM and CDR2 ANQGSEA. After removal of 2 bases from V and 5 bases from J, the junction contained 4 bases not matched to a gene. The CDR3 loop spans 13 amino acids. The CDR3 DNA sequence: TGCAGCGTTGAAAGCGGGAGAGGGGAGACCCAGTACTTC. Its translation: CSVESGRGETQYF.

The chain links TRBV14 to TRBJ2-2; 11 bases are shared with TRBD1. CDR1 and CDR2 (germline): SGHDN, FVKESK. V lost 3 bases and J lost 4; bases outside the gene matches: 16. The CDR3 has 20 residues. This chain's CDR3 is CASSQLTITVDRGRTGELFF. In nucleotides, the CDR3 is TGTGCCAGCAGCCAGCTCACCATAACCGTGGACAGGGGGCGCACCGGGGAGCTGTTTTTT.

This clone came up a few times. J is TRBJ1-5 and V is TRBV6-5, with TRBD1 matching over 7 bases. After removal of 6 bases from V and 4 bases from J, the junction contained 6 bases not matched to a gene. This CDR3 region has 14 residues. Germline assignment: CDR1 MNHEY and CDR2 SVGAGI. The CDR3 reads CASSETGLNQPQHF. The CDR3 bases are TGTGCCAGCAGCGAGACAGGGCTAAATCAGCCCCAGCATTTT.

The V gene is TRBV5-6, the J gene TRBJ1-4; 8 nucleotides agree with TRBD1. CDR1 and CDR2 (germline): SGHDT, YYEEEE. The ends lost 3 bases at V and 7 bases at J; junction bases unmatched: 5. This CDR3 comprises 14 residues. CDR3 loop: CASSYRGSGEKLFF. CDR3 nucleotide sequence: TGTGCCAGCAGCTACAGGGGGTCGGGTGAAAAACTGTTTTTT. Supplemented by reference TRBV5-6 and TRBJ1-4, the full variable domain reads DAGVTQSPTHLIKTRGQQVTLRCSPKSGHDTVSWYQQALGQGPQFIFQYYEEEERQRGNFPDRFSGHQFPNYSSELNVNALLLGDSALYLCASSYRGSGEKLFFGSGTQLSVL.

The gene calls are TRBV9 and TRBJ2-3, with 15 nucleotides matching TRBD2. CDR1 and CDR2 (germline): SGDLS, YYNGEE. Trimming removed 4 bases from V and 1 base from J; junction bases left unmatched: 4. The CDR3 has 17 residues. As DNA, the CDR3 is TGTGCCAGCAGCTCCGGGACTAGCGGGGGGCGCACAGATACGCAGTATTTT. Encoded protein: CASSSGTSGGRTDTQYF. Using reference TRBV9 and TRBJ2-3 for the parts outside the CDR3, the full variable domain is DSGVTQTPKHLITATGQRVTLRCSPRSGDLSVYWYQQSLDQGLQFLIQYYNGEERAKGNILERFSAQQFPDLHSELNLSSLELGDSALYFCASSSGTSGGRTDTQYFGPGTRLTVL.

V and J are TRBV28 and TRBJ1-2; D is unresolved. The CDR3 has 12 amino acids. CDR1 is MDHEN and CDR2 is SYDVKM in the germline V gene. V was trimmed by 6 bases and J by 4 bases, leaving 9 bases between them. CDR3 in DNA: TGTGCCAGCAGACGATCAGGCTATGGCTACACCTTC. Protein product: CASRRSGYGYTF.

CDR3 sequence: CASSVEDNYGYTF. Written as DNA, the CDR3 is TGTGCCAGCAGCGTAGAGGATAACTATGGCTACACCTTC. V is TRBV9 and J is TRBJ1-2; D not certain. V gave up 0 bases and J gave up 1 base, with 4 bases separating them. The CDR3 spans 13 residues. Germline lookup yields CDR1 SGDLS and CDR2 YYNGEE.

The rearrangement uses TRBV6-5 and TRBJ2-6, with 7 bases that match TRBD1. Trimming removed 6 bases from V and 3 bases from J; junction bases left unmatched: 2. CDR1 MNHEY and CDR2 SVGAGI come from the germline V gene. The CDR3 runs to 14 residues. The CDR3 loop reads CASRTGVGANVLTF. In nucleotides, the CDR3 is TGTGCCAGCAGAACAGGGGTTGGGGCCAACGTCCTGACTTTC.

The V gene is TRBV10-3, the J gene TRBJ2-7; 7 bases fit TRBD1. Germline V lookup: CDR1 ENHRY, CDR2 SYGVKD. Trimming cost V 6 bases and J 4 bases; bases outside gene matches: 0. The CDR3 runs 11 residues. The CDR3 protein is CAIRTGYEQYF. CDR3 coding DNA: TGTGCCATCAGGACAGGGTACGAGCAGTACTTC.

CDR3 residues: CASSLVWAGTEAFF. The CDR3 DNA reads TGCGCCAGCAGCTTGGTCTGGGCGGGTACTGAAGCTTTCTTT. The chain uses TRBV5-1 and TRBJ1-1; no definite D call. Per germline, CDR1 SGHRS and CDR2 YFSETQ. The CDR3 covers 14 residues. Trimming removed 0 bases from V and 5 bases from J, with 11 bases in between.

The chain couples TRBV29-1 to TRBJ2-3; no definite D call. The germline V gene has CDR1 SQVTM and CDR2 ANQGSEA. The germline V and J ends were trimmed by 6 bases and 3 bases, with 13 bases remaining between them. The CDR3 totals 13 residues. The CDR3 loop reads CSVQSTATDTQYF. CDR3 DNA: TGCAGCGTCCAAAGCACAGCGACAGATACGCAGTATTTT.

This chain links TRBV5-1 with TRBJ1-1; no clear D. The V gene's germline CDR1 is SGHRS and CDR2 YFSETQ. The CDR3 is 13 residues long. With 0 bases removed from V and 4 bases from J, the gap between germline ends came to 7 bases. CDR3 bases: TGCGCCAGCAGCTTGGAGGGAAGCACTGAAGCTTTCTTT. Its protein product is CASSLEGSTEAFF.

By its share, this clone is medium-sized (0.01 to 0.1%). The CDR3 DNA is TGTGCCAGCAGTTACGGGAGCGGGGGACGCACAGATACGCAGTATTTT. Translating it yields CASSYGSGGRTDTQYF. The rearrangement uses TRBV6-5 and TRBJ2-3; 8 nucleotides align to TRBD2. The CDR3 sequence is 16 residues long. Per the germline V gene, CDR1 is MNHEY and CDR2 is SVGAGI. V lost 2 bases, J lost 1 base, and 5 bases stayed unmatched.

About this clone itself: The conserved closing phenylalanine or tryptophan is absent in this CDR3, likely reflecting a read error. No DNA is shown, since the ends of the CDR3 on it are uncertain; the CDR3 is the one TCRdb lists. This rearrangement joins TRBV6-1 to TRBJ2-7; the listed D gene, TRBD2, was not tested against the DNA. The germline V gene has CDR1 MNHNS and CDR2 SASEGT. Termini included, the CDR3 measures 11 amino acids. The CDR3 is CASGAGVLVWL.

On this clone itself: The germline gene is not matched at one end of the junction; a read error may be the cause. V and J are TRBV2 and TRBJ1-2; 11 positions match TRBD1. CDR1 and CDR2 (germline): SNHLY, FYNNEI. This CDR3 region has 12 residues. CDR3 in amino acids: CASSERTGGETF. In DNA form, the CDR3 reads TGTGCCAGCAGTGAAAGGACAGGGGGCGAAACGTTC.

A few counts support this clone. This chain connects TRBV27 to TRBJ2-2; D not certain. The V and J ends lost 6 bases and 2 bases respectively, with 4 bases between them. Germline values: CDR1 MNHEY, CDR2 SMNVEV (reference sequence). The CDR3 has 12 residues. CDR3 protein: CASSFNTGELFF. The CDR3, as DNA: TGTGCCAGCAGCTTTAACACCGGGGAGCTGTTTTTT.

V and J are TRBV28 and TRBJ1-1; no clear D. Per germline, CDR1 MDHEN and CDR2 SYDVKM. This CDR3 is built from 15 residues. The V and J ends lost 6 bases and 6 bases respectively, with 20 bases between them. The CDR3 nucleotides read TGTGCCAGCAGGCCAATGGGCCCCAAGACTTCTGAAGCTTTCTTT. As protein: CASRPMGPKTSEAFF.

This sequence joins TRBV5-1 and TRBJ1-6, with 7 bases fitting TRBD1. Germline-derived CDR1 and CDR2 are SGHRS and YFSETQ. The CDR3 extends over 14 amino acids. The V and J ends lost 4 bases and 6 bases, in that order; junction bases with no gene match: 4. CDR3 in amino acids: CASSDGTANSPLHF. The CDR3 DNA sequence: TGCGCCAGCAGCGACGGGACAGCTAATTCACCCCTCCACTTT.

The chain couples TRBV2 to TRBJ2-7, with D possibly being TRBD2 (6 bases). This CDR3 spans 12 amino acids. The V end lost 3 bases, the J end lost 7 bases, and 10 bases lay between the germline ends. CDR1 SNHLY and CDR2 FYNNEI come from the germline V gene. CDR3 nucleotide sequence: TGTGCCAGCAGTGACAGGGCGGGGGAGCAGTACTTC. Protein sequence: CASSDRAGEQYF.

The V call is TRBV5-1, the J call TRBJ2-3; 9 bases match TRBD2. This CDR3 comprises 18 residues. Germline V gene lookup returns CDR1 SGHRS and CDR2 YFSETQ. V dropped 0 bases and J dropped 0; count of bases not matched to a gene: 8. CDR3 coding DNA: TGCGCCAGCAGCTTGGGATTAGCGGGGGATCCTAGCACAGATACGCAGTATTTT. This sequence encodes CASSLGLAGDPSTDTQYF.

The chain couples TRBV7-9 to TRBJ2-5, with 11 nucleotides matching TRBD1. The germline V gene has CDR1 SEHNR and CDR2 FQNEAQ (reference sequence). CDR3 length: 15 amino acids. V shed 8 bases and J 4 bases; nucleotides not matched to a gene: 9. CDR3 amino acids: CASGQGASWGETQYF. CDR3 DNA sequence: TGTGCCAGCGGACAGGGGGCATCATGGGGAGAGACCCAGTACTTC.

V and J are TRBV2 and TRBJ1-5; no clear D. This CDR3 has 16 residues. CDR1 is SNHLY, CDR2 FYNNEI, per germline. Deletions cut 4 bases from V and 4 bases from J, with 17 bases between. The CDR3 region is CASSGVGSYRNQPQHF. Written as DNA, the CDR3 is TGTGCCAGCAGTGGGGTGGGCTCCTATCGGAATCAGCCCCAGCATTTT.

The chain has TRBV9 and TRBJ1-1; a weak D match, TRBD1 (5 bases). Deletions cut 0 bases from V and 3 bases from J, with 9 bases between. From germline, CDR1 is SGDLS and CDR2 YYNGEE. The CDR3 runs to 14 residues. CDR3 region: CASSVAGGDTEAFF. The CDR3, as DNA: TGTGCCAGCAGCGTAGCCGGGGGAGACACTGAAGCTTTCTTT.